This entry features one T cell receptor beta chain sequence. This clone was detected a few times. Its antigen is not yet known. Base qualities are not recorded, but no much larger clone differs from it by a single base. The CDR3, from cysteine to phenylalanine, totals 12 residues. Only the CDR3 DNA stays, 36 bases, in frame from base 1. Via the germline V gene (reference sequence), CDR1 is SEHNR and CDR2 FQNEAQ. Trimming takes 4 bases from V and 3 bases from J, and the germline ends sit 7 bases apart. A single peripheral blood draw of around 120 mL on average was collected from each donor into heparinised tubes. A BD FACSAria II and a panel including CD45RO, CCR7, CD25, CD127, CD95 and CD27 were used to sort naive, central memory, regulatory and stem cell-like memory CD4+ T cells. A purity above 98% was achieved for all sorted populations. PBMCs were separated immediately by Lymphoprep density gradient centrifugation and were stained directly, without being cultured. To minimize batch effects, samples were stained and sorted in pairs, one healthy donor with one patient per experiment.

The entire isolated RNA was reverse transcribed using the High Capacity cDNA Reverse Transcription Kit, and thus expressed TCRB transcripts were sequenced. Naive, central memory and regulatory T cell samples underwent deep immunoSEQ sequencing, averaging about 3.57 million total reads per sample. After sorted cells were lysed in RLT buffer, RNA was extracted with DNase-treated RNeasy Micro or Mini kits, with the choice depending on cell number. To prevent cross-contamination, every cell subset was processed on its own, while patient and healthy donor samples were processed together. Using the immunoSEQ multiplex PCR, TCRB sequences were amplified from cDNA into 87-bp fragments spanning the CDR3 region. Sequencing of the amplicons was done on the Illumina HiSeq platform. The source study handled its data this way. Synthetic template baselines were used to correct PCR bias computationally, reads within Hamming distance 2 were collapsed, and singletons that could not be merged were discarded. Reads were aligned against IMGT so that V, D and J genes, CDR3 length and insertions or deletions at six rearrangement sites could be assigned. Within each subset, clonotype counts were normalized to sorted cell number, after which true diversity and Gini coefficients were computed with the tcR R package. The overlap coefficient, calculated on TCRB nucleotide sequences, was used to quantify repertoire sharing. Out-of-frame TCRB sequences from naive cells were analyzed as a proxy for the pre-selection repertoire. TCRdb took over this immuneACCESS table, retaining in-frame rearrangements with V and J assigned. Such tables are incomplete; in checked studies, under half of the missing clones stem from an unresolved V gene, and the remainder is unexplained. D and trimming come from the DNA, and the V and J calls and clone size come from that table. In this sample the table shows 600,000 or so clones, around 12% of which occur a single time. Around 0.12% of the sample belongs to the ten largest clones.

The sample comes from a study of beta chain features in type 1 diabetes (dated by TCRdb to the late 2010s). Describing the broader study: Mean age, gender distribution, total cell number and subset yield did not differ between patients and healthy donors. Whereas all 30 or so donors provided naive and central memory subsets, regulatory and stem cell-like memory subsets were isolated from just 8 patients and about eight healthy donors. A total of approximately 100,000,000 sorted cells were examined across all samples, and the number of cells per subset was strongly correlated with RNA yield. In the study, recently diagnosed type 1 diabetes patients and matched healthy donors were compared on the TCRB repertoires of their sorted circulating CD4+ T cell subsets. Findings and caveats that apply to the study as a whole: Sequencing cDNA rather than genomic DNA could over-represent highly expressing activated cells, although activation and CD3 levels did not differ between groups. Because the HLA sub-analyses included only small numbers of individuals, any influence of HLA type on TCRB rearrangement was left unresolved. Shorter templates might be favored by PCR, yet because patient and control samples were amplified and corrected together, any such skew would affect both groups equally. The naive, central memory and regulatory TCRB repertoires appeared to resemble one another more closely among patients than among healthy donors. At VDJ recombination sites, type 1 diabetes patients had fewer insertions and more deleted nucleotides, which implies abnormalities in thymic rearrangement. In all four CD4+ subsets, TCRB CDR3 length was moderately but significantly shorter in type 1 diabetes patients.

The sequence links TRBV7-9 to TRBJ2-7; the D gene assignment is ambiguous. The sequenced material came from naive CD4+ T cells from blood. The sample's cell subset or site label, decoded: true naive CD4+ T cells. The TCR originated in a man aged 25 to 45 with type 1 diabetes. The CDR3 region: CASSSWGYEQYF. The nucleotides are TGTGCCAGCAGCTCCTGGGGCTACGAGCAGTACTTC.